The 11 T cell receptor beta chains in this list originate from one sample, sequenced in a study of T cells after yellow fever vaccination (dated by TCRdb to the late 2010s). Library preparation employed 5' RACE. Sequencing was carried out with an Illumina HiSeq 2500. The public sequencing data were trimmed at Q25 with fastp and processed into clonotypes with MiXCR by TCRdb, which kept only in-frame beta chains. When rows share a CDR3 protein, they turn into one entry using the most common DNA and genes. Counted in this sample were roughly 32,000 distinct CDR3 sequences; less than 8% of them appeared once. Approximately 22% of the sample is in the top ten clones. The treatment or condition label for this specimen denotes: live attenuated yellow fever vaccine strain. The input for sequencing was PBMCs, either bulk or a sorted T-cell subset (CD4+, CD8+, memory, or dextramer-sorted; not recorded which), taken on the day of the first yellow fever vaccination. The receptors come from a man younger than 35 who received the YFV17D yellow fever vaccine.

This clonotype was found many times. The gene calls are TRBV9 and TRBJ2-2; D remains unclear. The CDR3 runs 14 residues. V was pared by 0 bases and J by 6 bases, with 9 bases between. Per the germline V gene, CDR1 is SGDLS and CDR2 is YYNGEE. The DNA of the CDR3 is TGTGCCAGCAGCGTAGATTTAGGCCCCGGGGAGCTGTTTTTT. This translates into CASSVDLGPGELFF.

In this sample, this clonotype turned up many times. This chain connects TRBV12-3 or TRBV12-4 to TRBJ1-5, with D maybe TRBD1 (5 bases). The CDR3 loop spans 12 amino acids. Trimming took off 6 bases at V and 9 bases at J, with 12 bases between the two ends. Here the CDR3 reads CASRGLGGPQHF. CDR3 nucleotide sequence: TGTGCCAGCAGGGGGCTAGGCGGGCCCCAGCATTTT.

This clonotype was seen only once. A much larger clone sits a single nucleotide away, making a read error possible. The rearrangement uses TRBV6-5 and TRBJ2-1; D possibly corresponds to TRBD1 (6 bases). The CDR3 extends over 17 amino acids. Germline V gene lookup returns CDR1 MNHEY and CDR2 SVGAGI. CDR3 amino acids: CATSARVTGNRHNEQFF. CDR3 nucleotides: TGTGCCACCAGTGCCCGAGTAACAGGGAATAGACACAATGAGCAGTTCTTC.

This clonotype was recorded at least ten times. The rearrangement joins TRBV6-4 to TRBJ2-3; D call uncertain. Between the trimmed V and J ends, which lost 3 bases and 0 bases, there was a span of 7 bases. The germline gives CDR1 MRHNA, CDR2 SNTAGT. The CDR3 extends over 14 amino acids. CDR3 coding DNA: TGTGCCAGCAGTGAACTGGGGAGCACAGATACGCAGTATTTT. It yields the protein CASSELGSTDTQYF.

This clonotype was detected only a few times. The chain has TRBV6-5 and TRBJ1-2; D remains unclear. This CDR3 is 12 amino acids long. The ends were cut back, 6 bases at V and 5 bases at J, with 10 bases in the middle. From germline, CDR1 is MNHEY and CDR2 SVGAGI. CDR3 nucleotide sequence: TGTGCCAGCAGGGGAAGGGCTTATGGCTACACCTTC. Amino acids: CASRGRAYGYTF.

At least ten counts were recorded for this clonotype. The CDR3 protein is CATSDSGRGNTGELFF. In DNA, the CDR3 is TGTGCCACCAGTGATTCGGGCAGGGGAAACACCGGGGAGCTGTTTTTT. The rearrangement links TRBV24-1 to TRBJ2-2, with D maybe TRBD1 (6 bases). The germline CDR1 and CDR2 sequences are KGHDR and SFDVKD. This CDR3 is 16 amino acids long. V shed 2 bases and J shed 2 bases, with 11 bases lying between them.

This clonotype came up a few times. V gene TRBV18 combines with J gene TRBJ1-3; TRBD1 matches at 8 bases. The V gene end was trimmed by 0 bases and the J gene end by 4 bases; junction bases not matched to a gene: 5. Germline V gene data show CDR1 as KGHSH and CDR2 as LQKENI. This CDR3 spans 16 amino acids. This chain's CDR3 is CASSPPETGVGNTIYF. CDR3 nucleotide sequence: TGTGCCAGCTCACCACCGGAGACAGGGGTCGGAAACACCATATATTTT.

This clonotype is categorized as medium-sized. The chain couples TRBV7-2 to TRBJ2-1; D remains unclear. Trimming took 6 bases from V and 5 from J, leaving 8 bases between them. CDR1 is SGHTA and CDR2 is FQGNSA in the germline V gene. The CDR3 loop spans 12 amino acids. In DNA form, the CDR3 reads TGTGCCAGCAGTGGACGGCACAATGAGCAGTTCTTC. Protein product: CASSGRHNEQFF.

This clonotype was observed many times. The J gene is TRBJ2-3, the V gene TRBV7-2, with TRBD2 matching over 7 bases. The CDR3 has 14 amino acids. Germline V lookup: CDR1 SGHTA, CDR2 FQGNSA. Germline trimming cut 7 bases from V and 3 bases from J; bases unmatched to any gene: 7. The chain's CDR3 is CASIRTSSTDTQYF. CDR3 nucleotides: TGTGCCAGCATCAGGACTAGTTCTACAGATACGCAGTATTTT.

This clonotype was seen many times. The rearrangement uses TRBV28 and TRBJ1-2; 8 bases are a match to TRBD1. The V gene's germline CDR1 is MDHEN and CDR2 SYDVKM. The V and J ends lost 6 bases and 5 bases, in that order; junction bases with no gene match: 11. The CDR3 is made up of 15 amino acids. CDR3 nucleotides: TGTGCCAGCAGGCCGGTCTGGGGACAGGCATATGGCTACACCTTC. Translation: CASRPVWGQAYGYTF.

This clonotype was recorded at least ten times. The V call is TRBV20-1, the J call TRBJ2-2; D is uncertain. There are 15 residues in the CDR3. The germline gives CDR1 DFQATT, CDR2 SNEGSKA (reference sequence). The V end was cut by 1 base, the J end by 2 bases, with 11 bases between. CDR3 amino acids: CSARVASINTGELFF. The CDR3 region has the DNA TGCAGTGCTAGAGTGGCTAGTATCAACACCGGGGAGCTGTTTTTT.